Given below is one T cell receptor (beta chain) in context. Sequencing was performed with immunoSEQ multiplex PCR; in TCRdb, only in-frame clones are kept and a portion is missing. The data contain approximately 100,000 clones, about 92% of them singletons. This sample is drawn from a study of T cell changes during pregnancy in multiple sclerosis. CDR3 length equals 13 residues. The germline gives CDR1 SGHDT, CDR2 YYEEEE. V dropped 4 bases and J dropped 3 bases, with 11 bases sitting between them. The chain links TRBV5-6 to TRBJ2-7; D may be TRBD1 (6 bases). Material: peripheral blood, obtained after pregnancy. This TCR derives from a female donor in good health, enrolled as a control in a pregnancy study. The CDR3 reads CASSEGDLYEQYF. The DNA for the CDR3 is TGTGCCAGCAGCGAGGGGGACCTCTACGAGCAGTACTTC.